These T cell receptor beta chains were read from a single sample in a study of CD8+ T cells in alopecia areata. Profiling relied on immunoSEQ multiplex PCR, and the TCRdb table lists in-frame clones only, not all of them. This table has around 200,000 clones, 50% to 75% appearing once. Specimen: CD4+ T cells sorted from blood, collected at week 4, from a patient treated with tofacitinib. The receptors originated from a human donor with alopecia areata. Both conserved end residues are part of each CDR3. A D gene is named only where the DNA matches it firmly. Not all rows give a size; the values are once, few, many and, for expanded clones, a class.

clone_size j_call d_call v_call cdr3_nt cdr3_aa
- TRBJ1-6 TRBD1 TRBV18 TGTGCCAGCTCGCAACAGACAGGGGGCGAATCACCCCTCCACTTT CASSQQTGGESPLHF
- TRBJ2-3 - TRBV30 TGTGCCTGGAGTGTGGTCTTCACAGATACGCAGTATTTT CAWSVVFTDTQYF
few TRBJ1-2 - TRBV7-2 TGTGCCAGCAGCTTGGGGGTCAGGACGGATAACTATGGCTACACCTTC CASSLGVRTDNYGYTF
- TRBJ2-7 TRBD1 TRBV2 TGTGCCAGCAGTTCGACAGGGGCGAACTACGAGCAGTACTTC CASSSTGANYEQYF
- TRBJ1-2 - TRBV7-2 TGTGCCAGCAGCTTAGATGCAGGGCGGGCCTATGGCTACACCTTC CASSLDAGRAYGYTF
few TRBJ2-7 - TRBV11-1 TGTGCCAGCACCCCCGGCGGAGTCTACGAGCAGTACTTC CASTPGGVYEQYF
- TRBJ1-2 - TRBV7-9 TGTGCCAGCAGCTCCGTTAGGGAAGGCTACACCTTC CASSSVREGYTF
- TRBJ2-5 - TRBV6-5 TGTGCCAGCAGCCCCCGGGAGCAAGAGACCCAGTACTTC CASSPREQETQYF
once TRBJ1-5 TRBD1 TRBV7-2 TGTGCCAGCAGTGGACAGGCTCACAATCAGCCCCAGCATTTT CASSGQAHNQPQHF
- TRBJ1-1 - TRBV29-1 TGCAGCGTTCCTGGACAGAGATTGGAAGCTTTCTTT CSVPGQRLEAFF
few TRBJ2-1 TRBD1 TRBV7-3 TGTGCCAGCAGCTTAGGTCAGGGGGCTCGCAATGAGCAGTTCTTC CASSLGQGARNEQFF
many TRBJ2-7 - TRBV7-2 TGTGCCAGCAGCTCACGCCGGGACGGATCCTACGAGCAGTACTTC CASSSRRDGSYEQYF
- TRBJ2-1 TRBD2 TRBV9 TGTGCCAGCAGCGTCCTAAGCGGGGGTGGTGAGCAGTTCTTC CASSVLSGGGEQFF
- TRBJ2-1 - TRBV5-1 TGCGCCAGCAGCTTGGCCCAGGGAACGTTTAACAATGAGCAGTTCTTC CASSLAQGTFNNEQFF
- TRBJ2-7 - TRBV7-6 TGTGCCAGCAGCCCCCGGACAGCCTCCTACGAGCAGTACTTC CASSPRTASYEQYF
few TRBJ2-1 - TRBV29-1 TGCAGCGTGTGGGACCTCAATGAGCAGTTCTTC CSVWDLNEQFF
once TRBJ1-2 - TRBV29-1 TGCAGCTCTGGTGGGGGCCAGGGCTACACCTTC CSSGGGQGYTF
- TRBJ1-2 - TRBV29-1 TGCAGCGTTGAAAGGGGCCCTAACGGCTACACCTTC CSVERGPNGYTF
- TRBJ2-3 - TRBV15 TGTGCCACCAGCAGAGGAGCAACAGATACGCAGTATTTT CATSRGATDTQYF
once TRBJ1-2 - TRBV19 TGTGCCAGTATGGCAGGGGCGGACTATGGCTACACCTTC CASMAGADYGYTF
few TRBJ1-5 - TRBV2 TGTGCCAGCAGCCCAGGGAATTGGAATCAGCCCCAGCATTTT CASSPGNWNQPQHF
- TRBJ2-6 - TRBV11-2 TGTGCCAGCAGCTCCCAGAGAGGATACGGGGCCAACGTCCTGACTTTC CASSSQRGYGANVLTF
- TRBJ2-7 - TRBV10-3 TGTGCCATCAGGGAGCAAGGGGGTTATACCTACGAGCAGTACTTC CAIREQGGYTYEQYF
few TRBJ1-1 - TRBV29-1 TGCAGCGTTGATAGCCCTGGGAACACTGAAGCTTTCTTT CSVDSPGNTEAFF
few TRBJ2-1 - TRBV7-2 TGTGCCAGCAGCTTAGGGGGGGGCTCCGTCAATGAGCAGTTCTTC CASSLGGGSVNEQFF
- TRBJ1-6 - TRBV27 TGTGCCAGCAGTTTGGTGGCCTATAATTCACCCCTCCACTTT CASSLVAYNSPLHF
- TRBJ1-4 TRBD1 TRBV15 TGTGCCACCAGCGCATGGACAGGAGGAAATGAAAAACTGTTTTTT CATSAWTGGNEKLFF
- TRBJ2-3 - TRBV29-1 TGCAGCGTTGACAGGGCCTCCACAGATACGCAGTATTTT CSVDRASTDTQYF
once TRBJ2-5 TRBD1 TRBV5-4 TGTGCCAGCAGCTTGGCGGGACAGCAAGAGACCCAGTACTTC CASSLAGQQETQYF
- TRBJ2-5 TRBD2 TRBV29-1 TGCAGCGTCAATAGCGGGGGGGTGGAGACCCAGTACTTC CSVNSGGVETQYF
- TRBJ2-5 TRBD1 TRBV7-2 TGTGCCAGCAGCTCGGACAGGGCACGAGAGACCCAGTACTTC CASSSDRARETQYF
- TRBJ2-5 - TRBV6-5 TGTGCCAGCAGTTACCGGCAGGTCAGGGGAGACGAGACCCAGTACTTC CASSYRQVRGDETQYF
few TRBJ2-2 - TRBV19 TGTGCCAGTAGTATGCATCGGGAGCTGTTTTTT CASSMHRELFF
- TRBJ2-3 - TRBV6-5 TGTGCCAGCAGTTACTCCGGGACCTACGGGACAGATACGCAGTATTTT CASSYSGTYGTDTQYF
- TRBJ1-2 TRBD1 TRBV4-1 TGCGCCAGCAGCCAAGCGCAGGGGGTGCGCGGCTACACCTTC CASSQAQGVRGYTF
- TRBJ1-1 - TRBV25-1 TGTGCCAGCAGTGAAAACACTGAAGCTTTCTTT CASSENTEAFF
- TRBJ1-1 - TRBV25-1 TGTGCCAGCAGTGAGAGCGGGGAGGTGGCCGAAGCTTTCTTT CASSESGEVAEAFF
- TRBJ2-5 TRBD2 TRBV4-2 TGTGCCAGCAGCCCGCGACTAGCGGGGTTACAAGAGACCCAGTACTTC CASSPRLAGLQETQYF
- TRBJ1-5 TRBD1 TRBV9 TGTGCCAGCAGCGCGGGACAGGGGTTCAATCAGCCCCAGCATTTT CASSAGQGFNQPQHF
- TRBJ1-3 - TRBV7-2 TGTGCCAGCAGCTTAGGGGGGCGTGGAGGAAACACCATATATTTT CASSLGGRGGNTIYF
- TRBJ1-2 - TRBV6-5 TGTGCCAGCAGTTACTCAAGCCGGACAGTTTATGGCTACACCTTC CASSYSSRTVYGYTF
- TRBJ2-7 - TRBV2 TGTGCCAGCTCTCCTCAGGGGAGCGAGTACGAGCAGTACTTC CASSPQGSEYEQYF
- TRBJ2-5 TRBD1 TRBV7-2 TGTGCCAGCAGCTCTGGACAGGGAAGAGGACAAGAGACCCAGTACTTC CASSSGQGRGQETQYF
few TRBJ2-5 - TRBV7-2 TGTGCCAGCAGCTTGAAGACCCAGTACTTC CASSLKTQYF
few TRBJ1-2 - TRBV7-9 TGTGCCAGCAGCTTATCGATGGCAGGCGCTAACTATGGCTACACCTTC CASSLSMAGANYGYTF
- TRBJ1-1 - TRBV4-2 TGTGCCAGCAGCCAAGATTCGACTAACACTGAAGCTTTCTTT CASSQDSTNTEAFF
few TRBJ2-3 - TRBV6-5 TGTGCCAGCAGTTACTCGAGGGAGACAGATACGCAGTATTTT CASSYSRETDTQYF
- TRBJ1-2 TRBD1 TRBV2 TGTGCCAGCAGTGTTGGGACAGACGGGGATGGCTACACCTTC CASSVGTDGDGYTF
- TRBJ2-6 - TRBV25-1 TGTGCCAGCACTGGGGCCAACGTCCTGACTTTC CASTGANVLTF
few TRBJ2-2 - TRBV7-2 TGTGCCAGCAGCTTAAGTTGGGTAGACACCGGGGAGCTGTTTTTT CASSLSWVDTGELFF
few TRBJ2-2 - TRBV30 TGTGCCTCGAACCCCCAGGTTTCAACCGGGGAGCTGTTTTTT CASNPQVSTGELFF